These 30 T cell receptor beta chains share one sample of origin, sequenced in a study of T-cell memory formation after mild COVID-19. TCRdb used MiXCR to reprocess the 5' RACE reads, holding one entry per CDR3 protein. Of about 470,000 distinct CDR3 sequences in the sample, 15% to 20% were seen once. Sequences were obtained from PBMCs or a T cell subset sorted from them (not recorded which). These receptors originate from an adult woman who had mild COVID-19 (a few samples of this study predate the infection). Cell type and time point are not known.

This clonotype has just a few counts. This chain uses TRBV12-3 or TRBV12-4 with TRBJ2-3, with TRBD1 identical over 9 bases. The CDR3 sequence is 16 residues long. V trimming: 6 bases; J trimming: 4 bases; junction bases outside the gene matches: 11. The CDR3 nucleotides read TGTGCCAGCAGCAATCCGGGGGACAGGGTTTCAGATACGCAGTATTTT. It specifies CASSNPGDRVSDTQYF.

In its sample, this clonotype was seen a few times. The CDR3 bases are TGTGCCAGCAGCGCAGCGGCGGAGAGCTCCTACGAGCAGTACTTC. It yields the protein CASSAAAESSYEQYF. The chain uses TRBV9 and TRBJ2-7; weak D call: TRBD2 (5 bases). Germline lookup yields CDR1 SGDLS and CDR2 YYNGEE. Trimming removed 3 bases at V and 0 bases at J, with 13 bases between. The CDR3 loop spans 15 amino acids.

This clonotype was picked up many times. V is TRBV18 and J is TRBJ2-7; D might be TRBD1 or TRBD2, each matching 5 bases. This CDR3 is built from 16 residues. V was pared by 3 bases and J by 6 bases, with 21 bases between. Germline CDR1 KGHSH, CDR2 LQKENI. CDR3 nucleotides: TGTGCCAGCTCACCCTTTCTTGGACAATCCGGAGGCGAGCAGTACTTC. Translating it yields CASSPFLGQSGGEQYF.

At least ten counts were recorded for this clonotype. The chain links TRBV12-3 or TRBV12-4 to TRBJ2-6, with D unclear. The CDR3 runs to 15 residues. V was cut by 5 bases and J by 0 bases, with 8 bases left in between. In DNA, the CDR3 is TGTGCCAGCAGTGGAATCGGCTCTGGGGCCAACGTCCTGACTTTC. This codes for CASSGIGSGANVLTF.

This clonotype was found a few times. The chain recombines TRBV15 with TRBJ2-3; D not certain. CDR1 and CDR2 (germline): LNHNV, YYDKDF (reference sequence). There are 16 residues in the CDR3. V was pared by 0 bases and J by 0 bases, with 10 bases between. DNA of the CDR3: TGTGCCACCAGCAGAGACAGAAGGGCCAGCACAGATACGCAGTATTTT. This translates into CATSRDRRASTDTQYF.

The table lists this clonotype with a few counts. In DNA form, the CDR3 reads TGCGCCAGCAGCTTGCCAGGGGGCGATACCGGGGAGCTGTTTTTT. It translates to CASSLPGGDTGELFF. The chain combines TRBV5-1 with TRBJ2-2; 8 nucleotides agree with TRBD1. With 1 base clipped from V and 5 bases from J, the junction kept 4 bases outside the gene matches. This CDR3 spans 15 amino acids. Looked up from germline, CDR1 is SGHRS and CDR2 is YFSETQ.

The chain uses TRBV5-5 and TRBJ2-7; D remains ambiguous. The V end lost 4 bases, the J end lost 2 bases, and 19 bases lay between the germline ends. The length of the CDR3 is 16 residues. Germline V gene sequence: CDR1 SGHKS, CDR2 YYEKEE (reference sequence). CDR3 sequence reads: CASSPTVVDDPYEQYF. The CDR3 DNA follows: TGTGCCAGCAGCCCCACCGTGGTTGATGACCCCTACGAGCAGTACTTC.

This sequence joins TRBV12-3 or TRBV12-4 and TRBJ2-2; D perhaps matches TRBD1 (5 bases). This CDR3 has 16 amino acids. Trimming shortened V by 2 bases and J by 2 bases, and 12 bases separated the two germline ends. The CDR3 is CASSLRRTKNTGELFF. For the CDR3, the DNA is TGTGCCAGCAGTTTAAGGCGGACAAAAAACACCGGGGAGCTGTTTTTT.

This clonotype was observed at least ten times. The chain carries TRBV7-2 and TRBJ2-7; D tentatively reads TRBD1 or TRBD2 (6 bases each). This CDR3 has 14 amino acids. The germline V and J ends were trimmed by 0 bases and 3 bases, with 9 bases remaining between them. Germline V lookup: CDR1 SGHTA, CDR2 FQGNSA. The CDR3 loop reads CASSLAGGYYEQYF. CDR3 nucleotides: TGTGCCAGCAGCTTAGCCGGGGGCTACTACGAGCAGTACTTC.

This clonotype appeared a few times. The chain employs TRBV29-1 and TRBJ2-2, with no clear D. Between the trimmed V and J ends, which lost 3 bases and 5 bases, there was a span of 7 bases. From germline, CDR1 is SQVTM and CDR2 ANQGSEA. CDR3 length: 12 amino acids. CDR3 sequence reads: CSVDTETGELFF. The CDR3 DNA follows: TGCAGCGTTGATACTGAGACCGGGGAGCTGTTTTTT.

This clonotype was counted a few times. The chain uses TRBV14 and TRBJ2-1; TRBD2 might be the D (5 bases). This CDR3 is built from 14 residues. Trimming took 4 bases from V and 3 from J, leaving 10 bases between them. Germline V gene sequence: CDR1 SGHDN, CDR2 FVKESK. In DNA, the CDR3 is TGTGCCAGCAGCCGGAGGACTGGCTACAATGAGCAGTTCTTC. It yields the protein CASSRRTGYNEQFF.

In this sample, this clonotype turned up a few times. The chain combines TRBV9 with TRBJ2-7; 13 bases fit TRBD2. The CDR3 consists of 15 residues. Trimming removed 8 bases from V and 6 bases from J; junction bases left unmatched: 11. The germline V gene has CDR1 SGDLS and CDR2 YYNGEE. The CDR3 DNA is TGTGCCAGTTCAAAGATCGGACTAGCGGGAGCCGAGCAGTACTTC. Its protein product is CASSKIGLAGAEQYF.

In DNA form, the CDR3 reads TGTGCCAGCAGCCCGGGGGCCGGACCATACTACGAGCAGTACTTC. Its protein product is CASSPGAGPYYEQYF. V usage is TRBV7-6 and J usage is TRBJ2-7; D may match TRBD1 or TRBD2 (6 bases each). Germline V gene lookup returns CDR1 SGHVS and CDR2 FNYEAQ. This CDR3 is 15 amino acids long. The V gene lost 5 bases and the J gene lost 3 bases, with 17 bases spanning the gap.

The J gene is TRBJ1-2, the V gene TRBV7-9; no firm D call. Trimming took off 0 bases at V and 6 bases at J, with 11 bases between the two ends. There are 14 residues in the CDR3. Germline CDR1 and CDR2: SEHNR and FQNEAQ (reference sequence). For the CDR3, the DNA is TGTGCCAGCAGCTTAGCGGGCAGGATTCATGGCTACACCTTC. It yields the protein CASSLAGRIHGYTF. The full variable domain, completed using reference TRBV7-9 and TRBJ1-2, is DTGVSQNPRHKITKRGQNVTFRCDPISEHNRLYWYRQTLGQGPEFLTYFQNEAQLEKSRLLSDRFSAERPKGSFSTLEIQRTEQGDSAMYLCASSLAGRIHGYTFGSGTRLTVV.

The rearrangement joins TRBV6-2 or TRBV6-3 to TRBJ2-7; the D is unclear. V was trimmed by 2 bases and J by 3 bases, leaving 11 bases between them. The CDR3 covers 14 residues. In germline, CDR1 is MNHEY, CDR2 SVGEGT. The CDR3 nucleotides are TGTGCCAGCAGTTACCGGGCTCCGCTCTACGAGCAGTACTTC. Its protein is CASSYRAPLYEQYF.

The chain employs TRBV5-5 and TRBJ2-3; 12 bases fit TRBD2. Germline CDR1 is SGHKS and CDR2 is YYEKEE (reference sequence). J lost 9 bases, V lost 0 bases, and 2 bases had no gene match. The CDR3 length is 14 residues. The CDR3 here is CASSLELAGGTQYF. As DNA, the CDR3 is TGTGCCAGCAGCTTGGAACTAGCGGGAGGCACGCAGTATTTT.

In this sample, this clonotype turned up a few times. This chain joins TRBV23-1 and TRBJ2-3; tentatively, D is TRBD2 (5 bases). TRBV23-1 is annotated as an ORF whose role is uncertain. The ends were cut back, 1 base at V and 5 bases at J, with 7 bases in the middle. This CDR3 contains 13 residues. Here the CDR3 reads CASSQWEIDTQYF. The CDR3 coding sequence is TGCGCCAGCAGTCAATGGGAGATAGATACGCAGTATTTT.

The table lists this clonotype with many counts. The chain has TRBV20-1 and TRBJ2-4; 9 nucleotides line up with TRBD1. Germline values: CDR1 DFQATT, CDR2 SNEGSKA (reference sequence). The CDR3 has 13 residues. J was trimmed by 9 bases and V by 6 bases; bases with no gene match: 9. DNA for the CDR3: TGCAGTGCGTTACCGGGACAGGGTTCCATTCAGTACTTC. Residues: CSALPGQGSIQYF.

Regarding this clonotype: A much larger clone is a single base away; this may be a read error. This sequence joins TRBV7-9 and TRBJ2-7, with TRBD1 matching over 10 bases. V trimming: 8 bases; J trimming: 7 bases; junction bases outside the gene matches: 11. The CDR3 totals 14 residues. Germline V gives CDR1 SEHNR, CDR2 FQNEAQ (reference sequence). The CDR3 is CASGSGTGVREQYF. The CDR3 DNA reads TGTGCCAGCGGGTCCGGGACAGGGGTTCGGGAGCAGTACTTC.

The CDR3 DNA sequence: TGTGCCAGCAGTCCACCCGGCGGGCCTGGAGAGCAGTACTTC. Translation gives CASSPPGGPGEQYF. The V call is TRBV6-5, the J call TRBJ2-7, with a weak D call TRBD2 (5 bases). This CDR3 contains 14 residues. The V end lost 5 bases, the J end lost 7 bases, and 18 bases lay between the germline ends. Germline lookup yields CDR1 MNHEY and CDR2 SVGAGI.

For the CDR3, the DNA is TGCGCCAGCAGCTTGGGTCGGGGCCCGATGACCCAGTACTTC. It is translated as CASSLGRGPMTQYF. V and J are TRBV5-1 and TRBJ2-5, with D possibly called TRBD1 or TRBD2 (5 bases each). The CDR3 has 14 residues. V was clipped by 0 bases and J by 7 bases, with 13 bases between them. CDR1 and CDR2 (germline): SGHRS, YFSETQ.

This clonotype was detected only a few times. V usage is TRBV29-1 and J usage is TRBJ2-7; D is ambiguous. The V end lost 3 bases, the J end lost 2 bases, and 8 bases lay between the germline ends. This CDR3 is 12 amino acids long. Germline CDR1 and CDR2: SQVTM and ANQGSEA. For the CDR3, the DNA is TGCAGCGTTGACTCAGGAGCCTACGAGCAGTACTTC. Protein sequence: CSVDSGAYEQYF.

Here the CDR3 DNA reads TGTGCCACCTCGAGGGACCAATCACCCCTCCACTTT. The encoded protein is CATSRDQSPLHF. This rearrangement joins TRBV15 to TRBJ1-6, with D perhaps matching TRBD1 (5 bases). The germline CDR1 and CDR2 sequences are LNHNV and YYDKDF (reference sequence). This CDR3 is built from 12 residues. Between the trimmed V and J ends, which lost 8 bases and 10 bases, there was a span of 12 bases. Full variable domain (rest looked up from reference TRBV15 and TRBJ1-6): DAMVIQNPRYQVTQFGKPVTLSCSQTLNHNVMYWYQQKSSQAPKLLFHYYDKDFNNEADTPDNFQSRRPNTSFCFLDIRSPGLGDTAMYLCATSRDQSPLHFGNGTRLTVT.

This clonotype was counted only a few times. V is TRBV3-1 and J is TRBJ2-3, with 9 bases that match TRBD2. Germline-derived CDR1 and CDR2 are LGHDT and YNNKEL (reference sequence). The CDR3 has 15 residues. Trimming cost V 6 bases and J 4 bases; bases outside gene matches: 8. As DNA, the CDR3 is TGTGCCAGCAGGTCCGGCGGGGGGGCAGCAGATACGCAGTATTTT. This gives the protein CASRSGGGAADTQYF.

There are a few counts of this clonotype. J is TRBJ2-1 and V is TRBV12-3 or TRBV12-4; D may be TRBD2 (7 bases). V was trimmed by 2 bases and J by 9 bases, leaving 11 bases between them. The CDR3 runs to 13 residues. The CDR3 sequence: CASSLREGGEQFF. CDR3 in DNA: TGTGCCAGCAGTTTAAGGGAGGGGGGTGAGCAGTTCTTC.

J is TRBJ1-2 and V is TRBV20-1, with no clear D. The CDR3 length is 13 residues. V dropped 0 bases and J dropped 4 bases, with 9 bases sitting between them. Germline V gene sequence: CDR1 DFQATT, CDR2 SNEGSKA (reference sequence). CDR3 DNA: TGCAGTGCTAGAGACAGCGGGGTCTATGGCTACACCTTC. It codes for CSARDSGVYGYTF.

This clonotype showed up just a few times. The chain combines TRBV6-1 with TRBJ1-2; no firm D call. There are 9 residues in the CDR3. Germline CDR1 and CDR2: MNHNS and SASEGT. V gave up 9 bases and J gave up 7 bases, with 6 bases separating them. CDR3: CASLGGYTF. As DNA, the CDR3 is TGTGCCAGTCTCGGTGGCTACACCTTC.

V and J are TRBV5-1 and TRBJ2-7; D is possibly TRBD1 (6 bases). The CDR3 length is 13 residues. V was pared by 5 bases and J by 0 bases, with 9 bases between. Germline-derived CDR1 and CDR2 are SGHRS and YFSETQ. The CDR3 loop is CASRTDSSYEQYF. The DNA of the CDR3 is TGCGCCAGCAGAACGGACAGCTCCTACGAGCAGTACTTC.

This clonotype was counted a few times. The rearrangement uses TRBV4-1 and TRBJ2-7; the match to TRBD1 covers 9 bases. V lost 5 bases and J lost 2; bases outside the gene matches: 4. The germline CDR1 and CDR2 sequences are MGHRA and YSYEKL. This CDR3 spans 14 amino acids. CDR3 coding DNA: TGCGCCAGCAGCGACCGGGACAGGGCCTACGAGCAGTACTTC. Its protein product is CASSDRDRAYEQYF.

The V gene is TRBV7-2, the J gene TRBJ1-6; maybe TRBD1 (5 bases). Germline-derived CDR1 and CDR2 are SGHTA and FQGNSA. The CDR3 contains 14 residues. Trimming removed 4 bases at V and 9 bases at J, with 13 bases between. The CDR3 DNA reads TGTGCCAGCAGCTCTTGGGGCCTCGGTTCACCCCTCCACTTT. Translation: CASSSWGLGSPLHF.